The clone carrying this TCR beta chain was counted between two and nine times. The TCR alpha and TCR beta cDNA libraries, bearing sample barcodes and UMIs, were generated by 5'RACE using constant-segment primers. TCRdb re-called the 5' RACE reads through MiXCR, storing one row per CDR3 protein. The data contain over 120,000 distinct CDR3 sequences, about 23% of them singletons. The data originate from a study of T-cell memory formation after mild COVID-19. Germline values: CDR1 ENHRY, CDR2 SYGVKD. The CDR3 consists of 16 residues. V was pared by 6 bases and J by 4 bases, with 9 bases of the junction left unmatched.

The gene calls are TRBV10-3 and TRBJ2-7; 13 bases are a match to TRBD2. This TCR came from an adult woman who had mild COVID-19 (a few samples of this study predate the infection). Cell type and time point are not known. The sample was PBMCs or a T cell subset sorted from them (not recorded which). CDR3 nucleotides: TGTGCCATCAGGGGGACTAGCGGGGAGATAGGTTACGAGCAGTACTTC. Protein product: CAIRGTSGEIGYEQYF.